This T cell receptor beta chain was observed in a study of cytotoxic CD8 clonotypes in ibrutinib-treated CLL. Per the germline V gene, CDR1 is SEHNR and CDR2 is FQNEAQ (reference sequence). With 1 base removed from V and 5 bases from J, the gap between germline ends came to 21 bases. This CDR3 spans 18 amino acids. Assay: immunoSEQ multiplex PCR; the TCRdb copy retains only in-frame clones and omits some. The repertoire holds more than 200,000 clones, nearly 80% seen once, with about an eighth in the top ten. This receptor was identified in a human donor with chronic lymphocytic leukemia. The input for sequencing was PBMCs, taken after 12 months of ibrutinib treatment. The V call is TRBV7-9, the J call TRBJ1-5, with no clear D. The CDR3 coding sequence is TGTGCCAGCAGCTTAGGCGTCGGAACAGCCGACCGCCATCAGCCCCAGCATTTT. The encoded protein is CASSLGVGTADRHQPQHF.